Below are 13 T cell receptor beta chains sequenced from a single sample in a study of cytomegalovirus exposure and HLA in healthy donors. Amplification used 60 Vbeta primers and 13 Jbeta primers. Sequencing was performed with immunoSEQ multiplex PCR; in TCRdb, only in-frame clones are kept and a portion is missing. Among under 200,000 clones listed, roughly 80% were seen once. Specimen: PBMCs. The receptor source for this set is a girl aged 2 to 9 in good health and CMV-seropositive.

This clone was recorded a few times. Here the CDR3 DNA reads TGCGCCAGCAGCCAAGACCCTCGGGGGACAGGGGGCACCGGGGAGCTGTTTTTT. It codes for CASSQDPRGTGGTGELFF. The chain couples TRBV4-1 to TRBJ2-2; 11 bases align to TRBD1. The CDR3 length is 18 residues. Germline trimming cut 0 bases from V and 4 bases from J; bases unmatched to any gene: 7. Germline CDR1 reads MGHRA; CDR2 reads YSYEKL.

This chain connects TRBV28 to TRBJ2-3; 7 bases fit TRBD2. The V and J ends lost 5 bases and 4 bases, in that order; junction bases with no gene match: 9. The CDR3 extends over 15 amino acids. Germline V gene lookup returns CDR1 MDHEN and CDR2 SYDVKM. The CDR3: CASSPRGAGSDTQYF. Written as DNA, the CDR3 is TGTGCCAGCAGTCCCCGTGGAGCGGGATCAGATACGCAGTATTTT.

The genes are TRBV4-2 and TRBJ2-7; 8 nucleotides line up with TRBD1. Germline lookup yields CDR1 LGHNA and CDR2 YNFKEQ. Trimming at V came to 3 bases and at J to 2 bases, leaving 3 bases not matched to a gene. The CDR3 has 14 residues. CDR3: CASSQTGQAYEQYF. CDR3 in DNA: TGTGCCAGCAGCCAGACGGGACAGGCCTACGAGCAGTACTTC.

The chain couples TRBV6-5 to TRBJ1-2, with D tentatively TRBD1 (5 bases). CDR1 and CDR2 from the germline V gene are MNHEY and SVGAGI. CDR3 length equals 14 residues. The V and J ends lost 6 bases and 3 bases respectively, with 14 bases between them. In nucleotides, the CDR3 is TGTGCCAGCAGACCCTTCAGGGAGGACTATGGCTACACCTTC. Protein product: CASRPFREDYGYTF.

This clone was seen once. V gene TRBV7-8 combines with J gene TRBJ2-7, with 7 bases fitting TRBD2. The J segment lost 3 bases and the V segment lost 5 bases, leaving 1 base of the junction unmatched. The length of the CDR3 is 12 residues. Looked up from germline, CDR1 is SGHVS and CDR2 is FQNEAQ. The CDR3 is CASSGGVYEQYF. DNA for the CDR3: TGTGCCAGCAGCGGGGGGGTCTACGAGCAGTACTTC.

This chain joins TRBV4-1 and TRBJ2-6, with D perhaps TRBD2 (6 bases). V lost 2 bases and J lost 1, with 6 bases in between. There are 15 residues in the CDR3. Germline V gene sequence: CDR1 MGHRA, CDR2 YSYEKL. This CDR3 is CASSQRGSGANVLTF. The CDR3 DNA reads as TGCGCCAGCAGCCAACGGGGGTCTGGGGCCAACGTCCTGACTTTC.

This clone has only a few counts. The chain combines TRBV5-1 with TRBJ1-1; TRBD1 aligns across 11 bases. The germline gives CDR1 SGHRS, CDR2 YFSETQ. The CDR3 length is 16 residues. The V and J ends lost 4 bases and 4 bases, in that order; junction bases with no gene match: 9. CDR3 bases: TGCGCCAGCAGCAGGAGACCCGGGACAGGGGGCACTGAAGCTTTCTTT. As protein: CASSRRPGTGGTEAFF.

The rearrangement uses TRBV6-1 and TRBJ2-7, with TRBD2 matching over 9 bases. V was clipped by 9 bases and J by 0 bases; unmatched bases: 3. The CDR3 contains 13 residues. CDR1 MNHNS and CDR2 SASEGT come from the germline V gene. Written as DNA, the CDR3 is TGTGCCAGTCATAGCGGGAGCTCCTACGAGCAGTACTTC. This gives the protein CASHSGSSYEQYF.

This chain connects TRBV5-1 to TRBJ2-3; 12 bases match TRBD2. The CDR3 runs 18 residues. V lost 5 bases, J lost 4 bases, and 14 bases stayed unmatched. In germline, CDR1 is SGHRS, CDR2 YFSETQ. The DNA for the CDR3 is TGCGCCAGCAGTTACGGTCGTCTAGCGGGAGGGAATCCAGATACGCAGTATTTT. Translated, it gives CASSYGRLAGGNPDTQYF. The entire variable domain, with the rest obtained from reference TRBV5-1 and TRBJ2-3, is as follows: KAGVTQTPRYLIKTRGQQVTLSCSPISGHRSVSWYQQTPGQGLQFLFEYFSETQRNKGNFPGRFSGRQFSNSRSEMNVSTLELGDSALYLCASSYGRLAGGNPDTQYFGPGTRLTVL.

This clone has only one observation. V and J are TRBV5-6 and TRBJ2-2; the match to TRBD2 covers 7 bases. Germline-derived CDR1 and CDR2 are SGHDT and YYEEEE. The CDR3 is made up of 15 amino acids. J gave up 5 bases and V 6 bases, and 10 bases lay outside the gene matches. CDR3 residues: CASKEGGPGTGELFF. The CDR3 DNA follows: TGTGCCAGCAAGGAGGGAGGGCCGGGGACCGGGGAGCTGTTTTTT. The whole variable domain, filled in from reference TRBV5-6 and TRBJ2-2, reads DAGVTQSPTHLIKTRGQQVTLRCSPKSGHDTVSWYQQALGQGPQFIFQYYEEEERQRGNFPDRFSGHQFPNYSSELNVNALLLGDSALYLCASKEGGPGTGELFFGEGSRLTVL.

In this sample, this clone turned up once. This chain connects TRBV11-3 to TRBJ1-1, with 7 bases lining up with TRBD1. The V gene's germline CDR1 is SGHNT and CDR2 YENEEA. This CDR3 spans 14 amino acids. The junction had 6 bases not matched to a gene; V was cut back by 1 base and J by 7 bases. DNA of the CDR3: TGTGCCAGCAGCTTAGGAAACCGGGACAGTGAAGCTTTCTTT. The encoded protein is CASSLGNRDSEAFF.

This chain joins TRBV6-4 and TRBJ2-2; D gene unclear. CDR3 length: 13 amino acids. With 4 bases removed from V and 4 bases from J, the gap between germline ends came to 7 bases. Germline CDR1 and CDR2: MRHNA and SNTAGT. CDR3 region: CASSATFTGELFF. CDR3 sequence (DNA): TGTGCCAGCAGTGCTACCTTCACCGGGGAGCTGTTTTTT.

The V call is TRBV4-1, the J call TRBJ1-5; weak D call: TRBD1 (6 bases). CDR3 length: 15 amino acids. The V end was cut by 3 bases, the J end by 1 base, with 10 bases between. Germline-derived CDR1 and CDR2 are MGHRA and YSYEKL. For the CDR3, the DNA is TGCGCCAGCAGCCAGGGGGCAGGAAGCAATCAGCCCCAGCATTTT. It translates to CASSQGAGSNQPQHF.